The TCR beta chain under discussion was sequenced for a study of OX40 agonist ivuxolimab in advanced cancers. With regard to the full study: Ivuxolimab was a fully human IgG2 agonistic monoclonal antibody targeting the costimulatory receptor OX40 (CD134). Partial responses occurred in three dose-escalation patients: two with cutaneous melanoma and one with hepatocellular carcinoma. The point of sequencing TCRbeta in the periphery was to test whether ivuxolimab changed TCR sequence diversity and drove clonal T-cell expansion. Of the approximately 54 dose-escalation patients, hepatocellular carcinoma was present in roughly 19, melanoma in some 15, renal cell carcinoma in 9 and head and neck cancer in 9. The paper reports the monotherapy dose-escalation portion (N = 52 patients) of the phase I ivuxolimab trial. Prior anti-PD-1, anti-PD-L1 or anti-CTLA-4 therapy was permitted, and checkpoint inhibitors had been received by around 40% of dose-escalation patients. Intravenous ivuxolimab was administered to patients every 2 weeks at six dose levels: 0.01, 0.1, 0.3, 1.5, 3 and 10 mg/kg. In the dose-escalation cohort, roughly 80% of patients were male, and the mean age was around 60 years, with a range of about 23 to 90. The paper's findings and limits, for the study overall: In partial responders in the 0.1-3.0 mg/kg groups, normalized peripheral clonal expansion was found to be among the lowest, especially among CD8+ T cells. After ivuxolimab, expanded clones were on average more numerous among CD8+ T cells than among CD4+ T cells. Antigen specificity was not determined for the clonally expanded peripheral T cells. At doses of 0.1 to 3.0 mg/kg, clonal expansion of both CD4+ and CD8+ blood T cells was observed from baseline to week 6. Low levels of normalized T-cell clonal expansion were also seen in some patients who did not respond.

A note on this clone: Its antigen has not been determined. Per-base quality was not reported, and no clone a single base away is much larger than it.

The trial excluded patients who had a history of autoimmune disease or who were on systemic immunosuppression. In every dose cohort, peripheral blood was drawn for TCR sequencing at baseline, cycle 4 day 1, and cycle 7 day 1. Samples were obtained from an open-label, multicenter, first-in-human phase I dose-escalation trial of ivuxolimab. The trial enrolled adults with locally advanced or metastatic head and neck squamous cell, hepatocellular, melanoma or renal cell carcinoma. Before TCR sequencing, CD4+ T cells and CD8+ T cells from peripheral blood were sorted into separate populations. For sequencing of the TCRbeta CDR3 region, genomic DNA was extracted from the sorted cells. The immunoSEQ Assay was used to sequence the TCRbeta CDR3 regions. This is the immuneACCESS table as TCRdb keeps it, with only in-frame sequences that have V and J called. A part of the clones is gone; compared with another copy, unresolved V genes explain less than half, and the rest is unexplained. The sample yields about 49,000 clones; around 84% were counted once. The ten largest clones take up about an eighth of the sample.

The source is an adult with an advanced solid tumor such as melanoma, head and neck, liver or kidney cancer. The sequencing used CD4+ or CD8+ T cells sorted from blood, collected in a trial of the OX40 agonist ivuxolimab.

This receptor has the CDR3 CASSPRTSGRASGGIQYF. The DNA is as follows: TGTGCCAGCTCACCCCGGACTAGCGGGAGGGCCTCTGGGGGCATTCAGTACTTC. The chain joins TRBV18 to TRBJ2-4; TRBD2 matches 15 bases in the middle. From a lookup of the germline V gene, CDR1 and CDR2 are KGHSH and LQKENI. Trimming leaves V shorter by 3 bases and J shorter by 9 bases, with the junction holding 12 bases beyond the gene matches. Spanning cysteine to phenylalanine, the CDR3 consists of 18 amino acids. Only the CDR3 region is kept as DNA, spanning 54 bases read in frame from base 1.